This T cell receptor beta chain was recorded in a study of blood T cell repertoires in COVID-19. Study summary: COVID-19 samples, acute and convalescent, were from the United States, Italy and Spain.

The assay was immunoSEQ multiplex PCR, and TCRdb's table has in-frame clones only and misses some. The repertoire has tens of thousands of clones, about 80% of them found once; the top ten carry 2.6%. Germline values: CDR1 SGHNT, CDR2 YYREEE (reference sequence). The CDR3 runs to 14 residues. Trimming left V 0 bases short and J 0 bases short, with 6 bases between. The sequencing sample was made of peripheral blood. The chain uses TRBV5-4 and TRBJ1-1; TRBD1 might be the D (5 bases). This TCR derives from a woman aged 60-75 years with acute or convalescent COVID-19. The DNA for the CDR3 is TGTGCCAGCAGCTTGGCACAGGTGAACACTGAAGCTTTCTTT. Residues: CASSLAQVNTEAFF.